The sequence of this T cell receptor beta chain was determined in a study of T-cell reconstitution after alpha-beta-depleted transplantation in children. Using unique molecular identifiers, the investigators prepared the TCRbeta library. TCRdb reprocessed the PCR reads via MiXCR and lists one record per CDR3 protein. The sample lists roughly 200,000 distinct CDR3 sequences, about a tenth occurring once. This clonotype occurred many times. Its target is unknown. Germline CDR1 reads SGHRS; CDR2 reads YFSETQ. V dropped 5 bases and J dropped 1 base, with 12 bases sitting between them. The CDR3 contains 15 residues. General study findings and limits: Several hundred expanded graft clones reportedly gave rise to the alpha-beta T cells present about two months after transplant. Newly made T cells mostly supplied T-cell counts and diversity one year after transplant.

V is TRBV5-1 and J is TRBJ2-2, with a weak D call TRBD1 (6 bases). This sequence was found in a child younger than two with acute myeloid leukemia, due to receive a stem cell transplant. This specimen was PBMCs, taken before TCRalphabeta/CD19-depleted stem cell transplant. Here the CDR3 DNA reads TGCGCCAGCAGACCCCAGGACAGGAACACCGGGGAGCTGTTTTTT. Translating it yields CASRPQDRNTGELFF.